Listed below are T cell receptor beta chains from one sample, sequenced in a study of CD8 T cells in Susac syndrome. Each CDR3 protein is one row after TCRdb ran MiXCR on the immunoSEQ multiplex PCR reads. Found here are some 150,000 distinct CDR3 sequences, roughly 94% of them singletons; the top ten hold around 0.21%. The specimen was CD8+ T cells from PBMCs. These receptors originate from a human donor with multiple sclerosis. Each CDR3 is given with its conserved first and last residue. The D gene is left open where the match is weak. Rows give clone size only sometimes, using once, few, many, or a class for an expanded clone.

CDR3nt: TGTGCCAGCAGTTACTCGGTCAGGTCCTCCTACGAGCAGTACTTC
CDR3aa: CASSYSVRSSYEQYF
abundance: .
d_gene: .
v_gene: TRBV6-2/TRBV6-3
len: 15
j_gene: TRBJ2-7

CDR3nt: TGCGCCAGCAGCCTGGATCCACAGGCGGTTTCCATAGCGGACGAGCAGTACTTC
CDR3aa: CASSLDPQAVSIADEQYF
abundance: .
d_gene: .
v_gene: TRBV5-1
len: 18
j_gene: TRBJ2-7

CDR3nt: TGCAGTGCTCCCTTGGACAGGGCAAATTTCTACAATGAGCAGTTCTTC
CDR3aa: CSAPLDRANFYNEQFF
abundance: .
d_gene: TRBD1
v_gene: TRBV20-1
len: 16
j_gene: TRBJ2-1

CDR3nt: TGTGCCAGCTCGGTGTCGCCCTACTCTAACTATGGCTACACCTTC
CDR3aa: CASSVSPYSNYGYTF
abundance: .
d_gene: .
v_gene: TRBV27
len: 15
j_gene: TRBJ1-2

CDR3nt: TGTGCCAGCAGTTTAAGAGGAGGGGGCGATGGCTACACCTTC
CDR3aa: CASSLRGGGDGYTF
abundance: .
d_gene: TRBD1
v_gene: TRBV28
len: 14
j_gene: TRBJ1-2

CDR3nt: TGCGCCAGCAGCCATGGGATGAACACTGAAGCTTTCTTT
CDR3aa: CASSHGMNTEAFF
abundance: .
d_gene: .
v_gene: TRBV4-1
len: 13
j_gene: TRBJ1-1

CDR3nt: TGTGCCAGCAGCACTACGAACACCGGGGAGCTGTTTTTT
CDR3aa: CASSTTNTGELFF
abundance: .
d_gene: .
v_gene: TRBV5-4
len: 13
j_gene: TRBJ2-2

CDR3nt: TGTGCCTGGAGGGTAACTGTAGATGGCTACACCTTC
CDR3aa: CAWRVTVDGYTF
abundance: once
d_gene: .
v_gene: TRBV30
len: 12
j_gene: TRBJ1-2

CDR3nt: TGTGCCAGCAGTCCCCCTGTAATAGGGTTCACAGATACGCAGTATTTT
CDR3aa: CASSPPVIGFTDTQYF
abundance: .
d_gene: .
v_gene: TRBV2
len: 16
j_gene: TRBJ2-3

CDR3nt: TGTGCCAGCAGCTTAGGTACAGGGGCCCGGGGTTCACCCCTCCACTTT
CDR3aa: CASSLGTGARGSPLHF
abundance: once
d_gene: TRBD1
v_gene: TRBV7-6
len: 16
j_gene: TRBJ1-6

CDR3nt: TGTGCCAGTAGTCGTGACAGGGGCTCACCCCTCCACTTT
CDR3aa: CASSRDRGSPLHF
abundance: .
d_gene: TRBD1
v_gene: TRBV19
len: 13
j_gene: TRBJ1-6

CDR3nt: TGCAGTGCTAGGGTGGGGGGTTCCCCCGACAATGAGCAGTTCTTC
CDR3aa: CSARVGGSPDNEQFF
abundance: .
d_gene: .
v_gene: TRBV20-1
len: 15
j_gene: TRBJ2-1

CDR3nt: TGTGCCAGCAGTCCCACTAGCGGGGGGCCTACCCAGTACTTC
CDR3aa: CASSPTSGGPTQYF
abundance: .
d_gene: TRBD2
v_gene: TRBV12-3/TRBV12-4
len: 14
j_gene: TRBJ2-5

CDR3nt: TGCGCCAGCAGCCTGGACAGGAACAATGAGCAGTTCTTC
CDR3aa: CASSLDRNNEQFF
abundance: .
d_gene: TRBD1
v_gene: TRBV4-3
len: 13
j_gene: TRBJ2-1

CDR3nt: TGTGCTAGTTACAGGGATAATTCACCCCTCCACTTT
CDR3aa: CASYRDNSPLHF
abundance: .
d_gene: .
v_gene: TRBV12-5
len: 12
j_gene: TRBJ1-6

CDR3nt: TGTGCCACCAGCAGAGATGCCGCAGCGAATCAGCCCCAGCATTTT
CDR3aa: CATSRDAAANQPQHF
abundance: .
d_gene: .
v_gene: TRBV15
len: 15
j_gene: TRBJ1-5

CDR3nt: TGTGCCTGGAGTCGTACGGAACAGGGGGCTGACGGCTACACCTTC
CDR3aa: CAWSRTEQGADGYTF
abundance: .
d_gene: TRBD1
v_gene: TRBV30
len: 15
j_gene: TRBJ1-2

CDR3nt: TGTGCCAGCAGCGTAGTTGGGACAGGGGACAACGAGCAGTACTTC
CDR3aa: CASSVVGTGDNEQYF
abundance: .
d_gene: TRBD1
v_gene: TRBV9
len: 15
j_gene: TRBJ2-7

CDR3nt: TGTGCCAGCAGTTCGGACAGGGGTAAATTAGAGGCTTTCTTT
CDR3aa: CASSSDRGKLEAFF
abundance: .
d_gene: TRBD1
v_gene: TRBV6-1
len: 14
j_gene: TRBJ1-1

CDR3nt: TGTGCCAGCAGTTTACTACGTGCCCAGGGGGCCTACGAGCAGTACTTC
CDR3aa: CASSLLRAQGAYEQYF
abundance: .
d_gene: TRBD1
v_gene: TRBV27
len: 16
j_gene: TRBJ2-7

CDR3nt: TGCAGCGTTGAAGCGACCGGACAGGCTGCGGGTGGCTACACCTTC
CDR3aa: CSVEATGQAAGGYTF
abundance: .
d_gene: TRBD1
v_gene: TRBV29-1
len: 15
j_gene: TRBJ1-2

CDR3nt: TGTGCCAGCAGCTTAGGACAGGGCCGCAATCAGCCCCAGCATTTT
CDR3aa: CASSLGQGRNQPQHF
abundance: .
d_gene: .
v_gene: TRBV13
len: 15
j_gene: TRBJ1-5

CDR3nt: TGCGCCAGCAGCCAAGATGTCCAGGCCTCCGGGGCTTTCTTT
CDR3aa: CASSQDVQASGAFF
abundance: .
d_gene: .
v_gene: TRBV4-3
len: 14
j_gene: TRBJ1-1

CDR3nt: TGCGCCAGCAGGGATGGGTCTTCCTACGAGCAGTACTTC
CDR3aa: CASRDGSSYEQYF
abundance: .
d_gene: .
v_gene: TRBV10-2
len: 13
j_gene: TRBJ2-7

CDR3nt: TGTGCCAGCAGCATATCCGGGACAGGGGGAAAAAACACTGAAGCTTTCTTT
CDR3aa: CASSISGTGGKNTEAFF
abundance: .
d_gene: TRBD1
v_gene: TRBV9
len: 17
j_gene: TRBJ1-1

CDR3nt: TGTGCCTGGAGTGTTCCCGAGACAGGGAAGGGTGAAGCTTTCTTT
CDR3aa: CAWSVPETGKGEAFF
abundance: .
d_gene: TRBD1
v_gene: TRBV30
len: 15
j_gene: TRBJ1-1

CDR3nt: TGCAGTGCCCACCCGACAACAGGGGCAGAGTATAATTCACCCCTCCACTTT
CDR3aa: CSAHPTTGAEYNSPLHF
abundance: .
d_gene: TRBD1
v_gene: TRBV20-1
len: 17
j_gene: TRBJ1-6

CDR3nt: TGCAGCGTTGAAAGTCACGGGACAGGGGAAGAGCTGTTTTTT
CDR3aa: CSVESHGTGEELFF
abundance: .
d_gene: TRBD1
v_gene: TRBV29-1
len: 14
j_gene: TRBJ2-2

CDR3nt: TGTGCCATCAGTGAGCCAACAACGATGAACACTGAAGCTTTCTTT
CDR3aa: CAISEPTTMNTEAFF
abundance: .
d_gene: .
v_gene: TRBV10-3
len: 15
j_gene: TRBJ1-1

CDR3nt: TGCAGTGCCGAGCCCGGGACAGCGGTAAACACTGAAGCTTTCTTT
CDR3aa: CSAEPGTAVNTEAFF
abundance: .
d_gene: TRBD1
v_gene: TRBV20-1
len: 15
j_gene: TRBJ1-1

CDR3nt: TGTGCCAGCAGTTACTCGATGTGGGCTGAGCAGTTCTTC
CDR3aa: CASSYSMWAEQFF
abundance: .
d_gene: .
v_gene: TRBV6-5
len: 13
j_gene: TRBJ2-1

CDR3nt: TGTGCCAGCAGTACGCAACCGGTCACAGATACGCAGTATTTT
CDR3aa: CASSTQPVTDTQYF
abundance: .
d_gene: .
v_gene: TRBV7-9
len: 14
j_gene: TRBJ2-3

CDR3nt: TGTGCCAGCAGCCCACTTTGGGCCCCTGACAGGGAGTCCAGTGAGCAGTTCTTC
CDR3aa: CASSPLWAPDRESSEQFF
abundance: once
d_gene: TRBD1
v_gene: TRBV3-1
len: 18
j_gene: TRBJ2-1

CDR3nt: TGCGCCAGCGACCAAGCCGGGGACGTCGGAAACACCATATATTTT
CDR3aa: CASDQAGDVGNTIYF
abundance: .
d_gene: .
v_gene: TRBV4-1
len: 15
j_gene: TRBJ1-3

CDR3nt: TGCAGCGACTGGGCCTCGGGTGGCTACACCTTC
CDR3aa: CSDWASGGYTF
abundance: .
d_gene: .
v_gene: TRBV29-1
len: 11
j_gene: TRBJ1-2

CDR3nt: TGTGCCAGCAGCCAAGGCCCGCTGGACAGGGAGGTCACAGATACGCAGTATTTT
CDR3aa: CASSQGPLDREVTDTQYF
abundance: .
d_gene: TRBD1
v_gene: TRBV14
len: 18
j_gene: TRBJ2-3

CDR3nt: TGTGCCAGCCAGTGGGCACAGAGGACTGAAGCTTTCTTT
CDR3aa: CASQWAQRTEAFF
abundance: .
d_gene: .
v_gene: TRBV27
len: 13
j_gene: TRBJ1-1

CDR3nt: TGTGCCAGCAGTGCCATTGGGCGCGAGCAGTACTTC
CDR3aa: CASSAIGREQYF
abundance: .
d_gene: .
v_gene: TRBV27
len: 12
j_gene: TRBJ2-7

CDR3nt: TGTGCCTGGAGTGAACTCCGGGGGCATGGCTACACCTTC
CDR3aa: CAWSELRGHGYTF
abundance: .
d_gene: .
v_gene: TRBV30
len: 13
j_gene: TRBJ1-2

CDR3nt: TGTGCCAGCAGTGGTCAGACCTTCACAGATACGCAGTATTTT
CDR3aa: CASSGQTFTDTQYF
abundance: .
d_gene: .
v_gene: TRBV9
len: 14
j_gene: TRBJ2-3

CDR3nt: TGTGCCAGCAGCTCTGGACAGGGGGTAATCTACGAGCAGTACTTC
CDR3aa: CASSSGQGVIYEQYF
abundance: .
d_gene: TRBD1
v_gene: TRBV7-9
len: 15
j_gene: TRBJ2-7

CDR3nt: TGTGCCAGCAGCGCGGAGGGGACAGGGCGACACAATGAGCAGTTCTTC
CDR3aa: CASSAEGTGRHNEQFF
abundance: .
d_gene: TRBD1
v_gene: TRBV9
len: 16
j_gene: TRBJ2-1

CDR3nt: TGTGCCAGCAGCACGGGCCATAGCGCCTACGAGCAGTACTTC
CDR3aa: CASSTGHSAYEQYF
abundance: .
d_gene: .
v_gene: TRBV5-6
len: 14
j_gene: TRBJ2-7

CDR3nt: TGTGCCTTAGACCCTGGGGTGGGGAATCCTGAGCAGTTCTTC
CDR3aa: CALDPGVGNPEQFF
abundance: .
d_gene: .
v_gene: TRBV30
len: 14
j_gene: TRBJ2-1

CDR3nt: TGCAGCGTAATCATCGGCACGGGGACCCAGTACTTC
CDR3aa: CSVIIGTGTQYF
abundance: .
d_gene: .
v_gene: TRBV29-1
len: 12
j_gene: TRBJ2-5

CDR3nt: TGTGCCAGCAGCCAAGGACAGGGAGTTATCACTGAAGCTTTCTTT
CDR3aa: CASSQGQGVITEAFF
abundance: .
d_gene: TRBD1
v_gene: TRBV4-2
len: 15
j_gene: TRBJ1-1

CDR3nt: TGTGCCAGCAGCCCCGGGAGGGCGGGGCAGTATTTT
CDR3aa: CASSPGRAGQYF
abundance: .
d_gene: TRBD2
v_gene: TRBV9
len: 12
j_gene: TRBJ2-3

CDR3nt: TGTGCCATCAGTGAGTCGACTCGGGCGAACTATGGCTACACCTTC
CDR3aa: CAISESTRANYGYTF
abundance: .
d_gene: .
v_gene: TRBV10-3
len: 15
j_gene: TRBJ1-2

CDR3nt: TGTGCCAGCAGTCCACTGATCAGCCAAGAGACCCAGTACTTC
CDR3aa: CASSPLISQETQYF
abundance: once
d_gene: .
v_gene: TRBV2
len: 14
j_gene: TRBJ2-5